These 13 T cell receptor beta chains were all obtained from the same sample, sequenced in a study of blood T cell repertoires in COVID-19. Repertoires were generated with immunoSEQ multiplex PCR, while TCRdb's copy carries only in-frame clones and drops some. The sample yields about 80,000 clones, 85% seen once. Sequencing input: peripheral blood. All receptors come from a man aged 50-59 years with COVID-19, enrolled during active disease.

This clone was detected a few times. This chain uses TRBV5-1 with TRBJ2-7; D might be TRBD1 (9 bases). The CDR3 runs 20 residues. CDR1 and CDR2 (germline): SGHRS, YFSETQ. Trimming removed 0 bases from V and 2 bases from J, with 27 bases in between. DNA of the CDR3: TGCGCCAGCAGCTTGGTCCCCCGGGACAGGGTCGCGGGAGGAACCTACGAGCAGTACTTC. Protein sequence: CASSLVPRDRVAGGTYEQYF.

The J gene is TRBJ1-3, the V gene TRBV28; no clear D gene. This CDR3 contains 11 residues. The V gene's germline CDR1 is MDHEN and CDR2 SYDVKM. V dropped 5 bases and J dropped 5 bases, with 4 bases sitting between them. This chain's CDR3 is CASSQRNTIYF. As DNA, the CDR3 is TGTGCCAGCAGTCAGAGAAACACCATATATTTT.

CDR3 nucleotide sequence: TGTGCCAGCACGATAAGCGGGAGGAACTCCTACGAGCAGTACTTC. Residues: CASTISGRNSYEQYF. The J gene is TRBJ2-7, the V gene TRBV6-5, with 9 bases identical to TRBD2. This CDR3 is built from 15 residues. The germline gives CDR1 MNHEY, CDR2 SVGAGI. The V segment lost 7 bases and the J segment 0 bases; nucleotides outside the gene matches: 7.

In DNA form, the CDR3 reads TGTGCCAGCAGACGACAGGGTCAATACAATGAGCAGTTCTTC. Its translation is CASRRQGQYNEQFF. This chain links TRBV6-5 with TRBJ2-1; TRBD1 agrees at 7 bases. The ends lost 6 bases at V and 4 bases at J; junction bases unmatched: 6. CDR1 is MNHEY, CDR2 SVGAGI, per germline. The CDR3 totals 14 residues.

J is TRBJ2-5 and V is TRBV30; 8 bases fit TRBD2. Germline V gene lookup returns CDR1 GTSNPN and CDR2 SVGIG (reference sequence). J gave up 2 bases and V 0 bases, and 8 bases lay outside the gene matches. This CDR3 is 16 amino acids long. The CDR3 reads CAWSVLAGGGQETQYF. In nucleotides, the CDR3 is TGTGCCTGGAGTGTACTGGCGGGAGGAGGTCAAGAGACCCAGTACTTC. Together with reference TRBV30 and TRBJ2-5, the CDR3 gives the full variable domain: SQTIHQWPATLVQPVGSPLSLECTVEGTSNPNLYWYRQAAGRGLQLLFYSVGIGQISSEVPQNLSASRPQDRQFILSSKKLLLSDSGFYLCAWSVLAGGGQETQYFGPGTRLLVL.

The chain is built from TRBV5-1 and TRBJ2-3, with D hard to call. This CDR3 spans 16 amino acids. CDR1 is SGHRS and CDR2 is YFSETQ in the germline V gene. The V end was cut by 3 bases, the J end by 0 bases, with 14 bases between. This CDR3 is CASSWSQVGSTDTQYF. The CDR3 region has the DNA TGCGCCAGCAGCTGGTCCCAAGTGGGCAGCACAGATACGCAGTATTTT. The variable domain in full, completed from reference TRBV5-1 and TRBJ2-3, reads KAGVTQTPRYLIKTRGQQVTLSCSPISGHRSVSWYQQTPGQGLQFLFEYFSETQRNKGNFPGRFSGRQFSNSRSEMNVSTLELGDSALYLCASSWSQVGSTDTQYFGPGTRLTVL.

The chain combines TRBV27 with TRBJ2-7; D is perhaps TRBD1 (5 bases). From germline, CDR1 is MNHEY and CDR2 SMNVEV (reference sequence). Trimming cost V 0 bases and J 2 bases, with 17 bases left between them. The CDR3 has 17 amino acids. The CDR3 loop reads CASSLSPGRVKTYEQYF. CDR3 nucleotides: TGTGCCAGCAGTTTATCCCCGGGCAGGGTGAAAACCTACGAGCAGTACTTC.

CDR3 in amino acids: CASRGQGKPQHF. The CDR3, as DNA: TGTGCCAGCAGGGGACAGGGTAAACCCCAGCATTTT. V and J are TRBV27 and TRBJ1-5; 9 nucleotides line up with TRBD1. The CDR3 has 12 residues. V lost 6 bases, J lost 10 bases, and 4 bases stayed unmatched. Germline CDR1 and CDR2: MNHEY and SMNVEV (reference sequence).

The rearrangement links TRBV2 to TRBJ2-7; D uncertain. Trimming took off 8 bases at V and 1 base at J, with 9 bases between the two ends. Germline V gene lookup returns CDR1 SNHLY and CDR2 FYNNEI. This CDR3 has 12 residues. The CDR3 DNA follows: TGTGCCAGCGGCACCTCGTCCTACGAGCAGTACTTC. This codes for CASGTSSYEQYF.

V is TRBV27 and J is TRBJ1-3; no firm D call. Germline V gene lookup returns CDR1 MNHEY and CDR2 SMNVEV (reference sequence). Trimming took 6 bases from V and 2 from J, leaving 11 bases between them. The CDR3 has 14 amino acids. CDR3 in amino acids: CASSPGYAGNTIYF. CDR3 in DNA: TGTGCCAGCAGCCCCGGGTATGCTGGAAACACCATATATTTT.

J is TRBJ2-7 and V is TRBV11-2; D possibly corresponds to TRBD1 (5 bases). The germline V gene has CDR1 SGHAT and CDR2 FQNNGV. The V end was cut by 5 bases, the J end by 0 bases, with 11 bases between. The CDR3 is 14 residues long. The CDR3 loop reads CASSPQGLSYEQYF. The CDR3 coding sequence is TGTGCCAGCAGCCCCCAGGGCCTCTCCTACGAGCAGTACTTC.

The chain couples TRBV7-8 to TRBJ2-1; D may be TRBD2 (6 bases). Trimming took off 7 bases at V and 7 bases at J, with 23 bases between the two ends. From germline, CDR1 is SGHVS and CDR2 FQNEAQ. CDR3 length: 16 residues. The CDR3: CASTPKEGVEGNEQFF. The CDR3 coding sequence is TGTGCCAGCACTCCCAAGGAGGGAGTAGAGGGGAATGAGCAGTTCTTC.

This sequence joins TRBV5-4 and TRBJ2-1; 8 bases are a match to TRBD2. This CDR3 is built from 15 residues. J gave up 6 bases and V 4 bases, and 9 bases lay outside the gene matches. The germline CDR1 and CDR2 sequences are SGHNT and YYREEE (reference sequence). For the CDR3, the DNA is TGTGCCAGCAGCGCCGGGGGGGCCGGGGGCAATGAGCAGTTCTTC. Encoded protein: CASSAGGAGGNEQFF.